Below, 16 T cell receptor beta chains from the same sample are listed, as sequenced in a study of Ad26.COV2.S vaccination and SARS-CoV-2 variants. Method: immunoSEQ multiplex PCR; TCRdb's copy keeps in-frame clones and lacks some. Among 400,000 to 450,000 clones, around 90% were seen once, and the ten largest hold roughly 3.9%. The treatment is: about 20 received Ad26.COV2.S at low or high dose, single or two shots; 5 received placebo; per-sample allocation not given. After the first vaccine or placebo injection, samples were drawn on day 63. Specimen: peripheral blood, collected in a trial of Ad26.COV2.S vaccine versus placebo. These receptors were taken from a person between 18 and 65 years old who received the Ad26.COV2.S COVID-19 vaccine or a placebo.

The chain links TRBV20-1 to TRBJ2-7; D is ambiguous. Trimming took 0 bases from V and 11 from J, leaving 11 bases between them. The germline gives CDR1 DFQATT, CDR2 SNEGSKA (reference sequence). The CDR3 runs 11 residues. In DNA form, the CDR3 reads TGCAGTGCTAGAGAGGGCAGCCGAGAGTACTTC. Protein: CSAREGSREYF.

The chain's CDR3 is CASSHDYREATNTGELFF. The CDR3 DNA follows: TGTGCCAGCAGCCACGACTACAGGGAGGCAACGAACACCGGGGAGCTGTTTTTT. The chain recombines TRBV3-1 (or the pseudogene TRBV3-2) with TRBJ2-2; D could derive from TRBD1 or TRBD2 (6 bases each). This CDR3 contains 18 residues. CDR1 is LGHDT and CDR2 is YNNKEL in the germline V gene (reference sequence). Trimming removed 3 bases from V and 0 bases from J, with 17 bases in between.

As concerns this clone: Other DNA sequences in the same sample also yield this CDR3. V usage is TRBV5-1 and J usage is TRBJ2-1; D gene unclear. This CDR3 has 13 amino acids. In germline, CDR1 is SGHRS, CDR2 YFSETQ. Trimming stripped 0 bases from V and 9 bases from J, with 10 bases between. This CDR3 is CASSLDVRVEQFF. The CDR3 coding sequence is TGCGCCAGCAGCTTGGATGTCAGAGTTGAGCAGTTCTTC.

V and J are TRBV30 and TRBJ1-2, with TRBD1 matching 7 bases. Trimming at V came to 2 bases and at J to 1 base, leaving 7 bases not matched to a gene. This CDR3 is 15 amino acids long. The germline CDR1 and CDR2 sequences are GTSNPN and SVGIG (reference sequence). CDR3 sequence: CAWSPGTAINYGYTF. The CDR3 DNA sequence: TGTGCCTGGAGTCCCGGGACAGCGATTAACTATGGCTACACCTTC. The variable domain in full, with the rest retrieved from reference TRBV30 and TRBJ1-2, is SQTIHQWPATLVQPVGSPLSLECTVEGTSNPNLYWYRQAAGRGLQLLFYSVGIGQISSEVPQNLSASRPQDRQFILSSKKLLLSDSGFYLCAWSPGTAINYGYTFGSGTRLTVV.

CDR3 protein: CASGLDRVSYNEQFF. The CDR3 DNA sequence: TGTGCTAGTGGTTTGGACAGAGTCTCCTACAATGAGCAGTTCTTC. This chain uses TRBV12-5 with TRBJ2-1, with unresolved D. This CDR3 region has 15 residues. CDR1 and CDR2 from the germline V gene are LGHNT and FRNRAP. V was shortened by 1 base and J by 0 bases, with 7 bases between the two germline ends.

The chain couples TRBV7-9 to TRBJ1-6; D not certain. From germline, CDR1 is SEHNR and CDR2 FQNEAQ (reference sequence). CDR3 size: 13 residues. V was pared by 5 bases and J by 8 bases, with 10 bases between. As DNA, the CDR3 is TGTGCCAGCAGCACGTCAAGAGATTCACCCCTCCACTTT. Translation gives CASSTSRDSPLHF.

This clone was observed a handful of times. This rearrangement joins TRBV28 to TRBJ1-4, with D tentatively TRBD1 (5 bases). The germline V gene has CDR1 MDHEN and CDR2 SYDVKM. The CDR3 loop spans 14 amino acids. With 4 bases removed from V and 8 bases from J, the gap between germline ends came to 14 bases. The CDR3 loop is CASSYDRIGEKLFF. CDR3 nucleotide sequence: TGTGCCAGCAGTTACGACAGAATCGGGGAAAAACTGTTTTTT.

The rearrangement links TRBV19 to TRBJ2-7; D ambiguous. The CDR3 is 14 amino acids. V was shortened by 4 bases and J by 2 bases, with 12 bases between the two germline ends. Germline CDR1 is LNHDA and CDR2 is SQIVND (reference sequence). As DNA, the CDR3 is TGTGCCAGTAGTACTGGCAGCGCCACCTACGAGCAGTACTTC. Protein product: CASSTGSATYEQYF.

This rearrangement joins TRBV15 to TRBJ2-1; a weak D match, TRBD1 (5 bases). The germline CDR1 and CDR2 sequences are LNHNV and YYDKDF (reference sequence). Trimming took 1 base from V and 10 from J, leaving 11 bases between them. The CDR3 loop spans 13 amino acids. The CDR3: CATSRGGLREQFF. For the CDR3, the DNA is TGTGCCACCAGCAGAGGGGGCCTCAGGGAGCAGTTCTTC.

The chain combines TRBV15 with TRBJ2-7, with D maybe TRBD2 (5 bases). CDR3 length: 16 amino acids. The germline gives CDR1 LNHNV, CDR2 YYDKDF (reference sequence). Trimming took 3 bases from V and 3 from J, leaving 18 bases between them. The CDR3 DNA follows: TGTGCCACCAGCAGTCTCCCGTTAGCGCATAACTACGAGCAGTACTTC. Amino acids: CATSSLPLAHNYEQYF.

The gene calls are TRBV7-9 and TRBJ1-4, with D possibly being TRBD1 (5 bases). Trimming stripped 5 bases from V and 7 bases from J, with 17 bases between. The CDR3 runs to 15 residues. Per the germline V gene, CDR1 is SEHNR and CDR2 is FQNEAQ (reference sequence). Here the CDR3 reads CASSARRAFREKLFF. The CDR3 bases are TGTGCCAGCAGCGCACGCAGGGCGTTCCGTGAAAAACTGTTTTTT.

This chain joins TRBV28 and TRBJ2-5; D is perhaps TRBD1 or TRBD2 (5 bases each). The CDR3 extends over 13 amino acids. V was clipped by 5 bases and J by 4 bases, with 11 bases between them. Germline lookup yields CDR1 MDHEN and CDR2 SYDVKM. CDR3 coding DNA: TGTGCCAGCAGTCCCCGGGACGGAGAGACCCAGTACTTC. This sequence encodes CASSPRDGETQYF.

This CDR3 reads CASSVGHGYEQYF. As DNA, the CDR3 is TGTGCCAGCAGCGTAGGACACGGATACGAGCAGTACTTC. The chain combines TRBV9 with TRBJ2-7; no firm D call. Looked up from germline, CDR1 is SGDLS and CDR2 is YYNGEE. V lost 0 bases and J lost 4, with 8 bases in between. The CDR3 extends over 13 amino acids.

This clone was counted between two and nine times. Other nucleotide sequences from this sample produce the same CDR3. V usage is TRBV6-1 and J usage is TRBJ1-3; D ambiguous. V lost 3 bases, J lost 1 base, and 7 bases lay in between. Germline values: CDR1 MNHNS, CDR2 SASEGT. The CDR3 extends over 14 amino acids. The CDR3 loop is CASSDGASGNTIYF. The CDR3 DNA sequence: TGTGCCAGCAGTGACGGAGCATCTGGAAACACCATATATTTT.

The chain employs TRBV9 and TRBJ1-1, with D possibly being TRBD1 (6 bases). The germline V gene has CDR1 SGDLS and CDR2 YYNGEE. The V gene lost 4 bases and the J gene lost 5 bases, with 15 bases spanning the gap. The CDR3 length is 14 residues. The DNA of the CDR3 is TGTGCCAGCAGCTCAGGCTCAGGGGTTACTGAAGCTTTCTTT. Translated: CASSSGSGVTEAFF.

The chain couples TRBV27 to TRBJ2-6, with D unclear. This CDR3 has 15 residues. Looked up from germline, CDR1 is MNHEY and CDR2 is SMNVEV (reference sequence). The V gene lost 2 bases and the J gene lost 4 bases, with 9 bases spanning the gap. In nucleotides, the CDR3 is TGTGCCAGCAGTTTAAAAGTTGGCGGGGCCAACGTCCTGACTTTC. Protein: CASSLKVGGANVLTF.